This TCR beta chain originates from a study of cytomegalovirus exposure and HLA in healthy donors. Study conclusions and caveats: The study listed 150 to 200 cytomegalovirus-associated TCR beta chains.

Trimming pared 3 bases from V and 3 bases from J, leaving 11 bases between. This CDR3 is built from 14 residues. The germline gives CDR1 LNHDA, CDR2 SQIVND (reference sequence). Regarding this clone: Its antigen is unknown.

Both 60 Vbeta primers and 13 Jbeta primers went into the PCR. Sequencing used immunoSEQ multiplex PCR; TCRdb keeps in-frame clones, though not all of them. The profile shows 55,000 to 70,000 clones, around 77% of them singletons. V and J are TRBV19 and TRBJ1-2, with D hard to call. The specimen sequenced was PBMCs. The clonotype was recovered from a male donor in good health and CMV-seropositive. The chain's CDR3 is CASSIPGGYYGYTF. The CDR3 DNA follows: TGTGCCAGTAGTATCCCCGGCGGGTACTATGGCTACACCTTC.